The rows below give T cell receptor beta chains drawn from one sample of a study of T-cell reconstitution after alpha-beta-depleted transplantation in children. TCRdb analysed the PCR reads with MiXCR anew, one entry per CDR3 protein. The sample contains some 29,000 distinct CDR3 sequences, 5.5% to 7.5% of which appear only once. This specimen consisted of PBMCs, mostly from graft donor cells, obtained 180 days after TCRalphabeta/CD19-depleted stem cell transplant. These receptors all come from a male patient younger than 18 who had a stem cell transplant for acute myeloid leukemia, so the T cells may come from the graft donor. The CDR3 runs from the conserved cysteine through the conserved F or W. Each record gives: V gene, D gene, clone size, J gene, CDR3 DNA, CDR3 protein. A D gene is named only where the DNA matches it firmly. For some rows the clone size is stated as once, few or many, or as a class when expanded; others skip it.

>TRBV9|.|many|TRBJ2-2
TGTGCCAGCAGCGTAACGGGGGAGTACGGGGAGCTGTTTTTT
CASSVTGEYGELFF
>TRBV18|.|many|TRBJ2-2
TGTGCCAGCTCACAGGGGCACACCGGGGAGCTGTTTTTT
CASSQGHTGELFF
>TRBV18|.|many|TRBJ2-2
TGTGCCAGCTCACCAGGCGTGGCTGGGAACACCGGGGAGCTGTTTTTT
CASSPGVAGNTGELFF
>TRBV12-3/TRBV12-4|.|many|TRBJ2-2
TGTGCCAGCAGTTTTTCCGGCCAACCCGGGGAGCTGTTTTTT
CASSFSGQPGELFF
>TRBV12-3/TRBV12-4|.|many|TRBJ1-5
TGTGCCAGCAGCCAGCGGATTATTAGGGGGGGACAGCCCCAGCATTTT
CASSQRIIRGGQPQHF
>TRBV6-6|.|few|TRBJ1-4
TGTGCCAGCGGGGCAACTAATGAAAAACTGTTTTTT
CASGATNEKLFF
>TRBV29-1|.|many|TRBJ1-2
TGCAGCGTCAAAGGGGGGGACTTCAACTATGGCTACACCTTC
CSVKGGDFNYGYTF
>TRBV12-3/TRBV12-4|.|many|TRBJ1-6
TGTGCCAGCAGTTTGGGGAATCCACCCCTCCACTTT
CASSLGNPPLHF
>TRBV7-9|.|many|TRBJ2-2
TGTGCCAGCAGCCCACCGGGCCGGGAGAACACCGGGGAGCTGTTTTTT
CASSPPGRENTGELFF
>TRBV7-2|.|many|TRBJ2-1
TGTGCCAGCAGCGTGTTCGGGACTTCTGTGAATGAGCAGTTCTTC
CASSVFGTSVNEQFF
>TRBV29-1|.|many|TRBJ2-2
TGCAGCGTCTCAAGGGGGAATCCCGGGGAGCTGTTTTTT
CSVSRGNPGELFF
>TRBV12-3/TRBV12-4|TRBD2|many|TRBJ2-3
TGTGCCAGCAGAGGACTAGCGGGAAAAGGAGATACGCAGTATTTT
CASRGLAGKGDTQYF
>TRBV19|.|many|TRBJ1-2
TGTGCCAGTAGCTCAGGCACAGGGAACTATGGCTACACCTTC
CASSSGTGNYGYTF
>TRBV4-1|.|.|TRBJ2-1
TGCGCCAGCTCTCTCCGGCGGTCCTCCTACAATGAGCAGTTCTTC
CASSLRRSSYNEQFF
>TRBV19|TRBD1|many|TRBJ2-5
TGTGCCAGTACCGACAGGGGAAGAGAGACCCAGTACTTC
CASTDRGRETQYF
>TRBV6-2/TRBV6-3|.|many|TRBJ2-6
TGTGCCAGCAGTTCCCAGGGGAGGGTCGGAAACGGAGTGTCTGGGGCCAACGTCCTGACTTTC
CASSSQGRVGNGVSGANVLTF
>TRBV24-1|.|many|TRBJ1-1
TGTGCCACCAGTGACCCGAGACAGAACACTGAAGCTTTCTTT
CATSDPRQNTEAFF
>TRBV19|.|many|TRBJ1-1
TGTGCCAGTACCCCTGTAGGTCAGGGGTTCACTGAAGCTTTCTTT
CASTPVGQGFTEAFF
>TRBV27|.|many|TRBJ1-1
TGTGCCAGCAGTTTCTCCAGGGGTACTTTCTTT
CASSFSRGTFF
>TRBV5-1|TRBD2|large|TRBJ2-5
TGCGCCAGCAGCGTTAGCGGGAGAGGTCCAGAGACCCAGTACTTC
CASSVSGRGPETQYF
>TRBV11-2|.|many|TRBJ2-1
TGTGCCAGCAGCCCTAATCGTGGGGCTCCCCCAACCAGCTCCTACAATGAGCAGTTCTTC
CASSPNRGAPPTSSYNEQFF
>TRBV18|.|many|TRBJ1-5
TGTGCCAGCTCACCACTGAGGGGAGATCAGCCCCAGCATTTT
CASSPLRGDQPQHF
>TRBV11-1|.|many|TRBJ1-6
TGTGCCAGCAGCCCGGACGGGCTTTCACCCCTCCACTTT
CASSPDGLSPLHF
>TRBV12-3/TRBV12-4|TRBD2|many|TRBJ2-2
TGTGCCAGCAAAGCGGTGAGGGAGGGAAGCGGGGAGCTGTTTTTT
CASKAVREGSGELFF
>TRBV15|.|many|TRBJ2-3
TGTGCCACCAGCAGACGCCCCCTGAAAGGACAGAGCACAGATACGCAGTATTTT
CATSRRPLKGQSTDTQYF
>TRBV9|.|many|TRBJ2-7
TGTGCCAGCAGCCTTGGGTGGGCACCCGGCGGGGAGCAGTACTTC
CASSLGWAPGGEQYF
>TRBV7-7|TRBD2|many|TRBJ2-1
TGTGCTAGCAGCAGCACTAGCGGGGCCTCCTACAATGAGCAGTTCTTC
CASSSTSGASYNEQFF
>TRBV6-5|.|many|TRBJ1-5
TGTGCCAGCAGGCGGACCGACTTAGGACAGCCCCAGCATTTT
CASRRTDLGQPQHF
>TRBV15|.|many|TRBJ2-3
TGTGCCACCAGCAGAGATTGGGGCACAGATACGCAGTATTTT
CATSRDWGTDTQYF
>TRBV12-3/TRBV12-4|.|many|TRBJ1-2
TGTGCCAGCAGTTTACAGGGACCTGGGAGCTACACCTTC
CASSLQGPGSYTF
>TRBV29-1|.|many|TRBJ1-1
TGCAGCGTTGGGGGGCAATCTGAAGCTTTCTTT
CSVGGQSEAFF
>TRBV7-2|.|many|TRBJ2-3
TGTGCCAGCAGCCGCCAGTTGGGACCCCAGACAGATACGCAGTATTTT
CASSRQLGPQTDTQYF
>TRBV5-1|TRBD1|.|TRBJ1-1
TGCGCCAGCAGCTTGGATGGACAGGGGGCTGAAGCTTTCTTT
CASSLDGQGAEAFF
>TRBV4-2|.|.|TRBJ2-2
TGTGCCATGGGCTCCTCCCTGTCCTCCGGGGAGCTGTTTTTT
CAMGSSLSSGELFF
>TRBV6-5|.|many|TRBJ1-1
TGTGCCAGCAGAAAGAAGGGGGGTGGGAACACTGAAGCTTTCTTT
CASRKKGGGNTEAFF
>TRBV6-1|.|many|TRBJ2-1
TGTGCCAGCAGTGGACTAATACATGATGAGCAGTTCTTC
CASSGLIHDEQFF
>TRBV4-1|TRBD1|.|TRBJ2-6
TGCGCCAGCGGCTCCGGGACAGTCTACTCTGGGGCCAACGTCCTGACTTTC
CASGSGTVYSGANVLTF
>TRBV5-1|.|many|TRBJ2-1
TGCGCCAGCAGCTATCCTCCCGAGGACACGAGAGACAATGAGCAGTTCTTC
CASSYPPEDTRDNEQFF
>TRBV4-3|.|many|TRBJ2-4
TGCGCCAGCAGCCAAGAGTGGGAATCCAAAAACATTCAGTACTTC
CASSQEWESKNIQYF
>TRBV4-3|.|many|TRBJ2-2
TGCGCCAGCAGCCTACTAGCCCGGGGAGGCACCGGGGAGCTGTTTTTT
CASSLLARGGTGELFF
>TRBV24-1|.|many|TRBJ2-7
TGTGCCACCAGTGATTTATATGAGGGCTTGGGGGTCGAGCAGTACTTC
CATSDLYEGLGVEQYF
>TRBV10-1|.|many|TRBJ1-1
TGCGCCAGCAAACGACAGACGAACACTGAAGCTTTCTTT
CASKRQTNTEAFF
>TRBV4-3|.|many|TRBJ1-6
TGCGCCAGCAGCCAAGATTCGGGTCCGAGGACTGGGTCACCCCTCCACTTT
CASSQDSGPRTGSPLHF
>TRBV3-1|.|many|TRBJ2-6
TGTGCCAGCAGCCAAGATGGAGGCTCTGGGGCCAACGTCCTGACTTTC
CASSQDGGSGANVLTF
>TRBV11-2|TRBD2|few|TRBJ2-2
TGTGCCAGCAGCTTAGTCCCTAGCGGGAGGGCCGAGACCGGGGAGCTGTTTTTT
CASSLVPSGRAETGELFF
>TRBV7-7|.|many|TRBJ2-1
TGTGCTAGCAGCCCAAGGGGGTACAATGAGCAGTTCTTC
CASSPRGYNEQFF
>TRBV29-1|TRBD2|medium-sized|TRBJ2-3
TGCAGCGCCAGGGAGGGCGGATACACAGATACGCAGTATTTT
CSAREGGYTDTQYF
>TRBV6-5|TRBD2|many|TRBJ2-1
TGTGCCAGCTTTTCGACTAGCGGCCGTTACAATGAGCAGTTCTTC
CASFSTSGRYNEQFF
>TRBV6-5|.|many|TRBJ2-1
TGTGCCAGCAGTTACTGGGAAGAGCAGTTCTTC
CASSYWEEQFF
>TRBV2|.|many|TRBJ2-5
TGTGCCAGCGCCCTACAGGGAATCCAAGAGACCCAGTACTTC
CASALQGIQETQYF
>TRBV7-2|.|many|TRBJ1-4
TGTGCCAGCAGCTGGCGGACAGCCTCAACTAATGAAAAACTGTTTTTT
CASSWRTASTNEKLFF
>TRBV23-1|.|.|TRBJ2-5
TGCGCCAGCCCACCAGAAAGGCCTACGGGAGAGTTTGAGGAGACCCAGTACTTC
CASPPERPTGEFEETQYF
>TRBV19|.|.|TRBJ2-2
TGTGCCAGTAGTGGATCGTTTCTTACCGGGGAGCTGTTTTTT
CASSGSFLTGELFF